This T cell receptor beta chain is from a study of immune heterogeneity within non-small cell lung tumors. Multiplex PCR amplified the TCR beta CDR3 region. Its first round ran for roughly 10 cycles with 32 V and 13 J primers. MiXCR, run by TCRdb on the multiplex PCR reads, gives a single entry per CDR3 protein. The data contain tens of thousands of distinct CDR3 sequences, 27% of them singletons. The authors used roughly 650 ng of bulk tumor genomic DNA per sample as template. Primary tumors were biopsied several times each, far apart, intraoperatively. Curative surgery was undertaken by patients, who had untreated, newly diagnosed non-small cell lung cancer. The clonotype was recovered from a man aged 35 to 55 with non-small cell lung cancer. Specimen: lung tumor tissue.

The CDR3: CSVIQGEDTGELFF. Here the CDR3 DNA reads TGCAGCGTCATACAGGGGGAAGACACCGGGGAGCTGTTTTTT. The J gene is TRBJ2-2, the V gene TRBV29-1; TRBD1 matches 8 bases. The CDR3 contains 14 residues. Germline V gene sequence: CDR1 SQVTM, CDR2 ANQGSEA. J lost 3 bases, V lost 6 bases, and 6 bases had no gene match.